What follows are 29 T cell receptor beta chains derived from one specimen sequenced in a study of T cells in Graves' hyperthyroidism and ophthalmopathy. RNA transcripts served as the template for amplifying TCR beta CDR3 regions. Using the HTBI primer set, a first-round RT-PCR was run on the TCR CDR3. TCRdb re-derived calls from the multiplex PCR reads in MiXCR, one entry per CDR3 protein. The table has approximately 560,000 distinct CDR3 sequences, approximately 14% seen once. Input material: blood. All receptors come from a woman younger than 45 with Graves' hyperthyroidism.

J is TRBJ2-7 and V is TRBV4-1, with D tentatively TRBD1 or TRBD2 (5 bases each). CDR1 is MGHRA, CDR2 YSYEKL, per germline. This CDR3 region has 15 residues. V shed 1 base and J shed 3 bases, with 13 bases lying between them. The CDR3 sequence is CASSQGPGDVYEQYF. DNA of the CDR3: TGCGCCAGCAGCCAAGGTCCCGGGGACGTCTACGAGCAGTACTTC.

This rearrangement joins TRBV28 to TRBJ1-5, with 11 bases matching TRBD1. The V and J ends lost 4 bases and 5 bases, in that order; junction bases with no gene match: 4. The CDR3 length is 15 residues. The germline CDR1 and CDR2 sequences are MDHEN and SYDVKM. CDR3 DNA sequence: TGTGCCAGCAGTTACGGACAGGGGGCAGATCAGCCCCAGCATTTT. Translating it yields CASSYGQGADQPQHF.

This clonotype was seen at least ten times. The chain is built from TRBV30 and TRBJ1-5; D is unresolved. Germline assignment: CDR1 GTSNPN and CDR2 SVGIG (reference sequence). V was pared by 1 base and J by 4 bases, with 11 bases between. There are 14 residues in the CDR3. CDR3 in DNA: TGTGCCTGGAGTGAGTGGGCAGGAAATCAGCCCCAGCATTTT. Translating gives CAWSEWAGNQPQHF.

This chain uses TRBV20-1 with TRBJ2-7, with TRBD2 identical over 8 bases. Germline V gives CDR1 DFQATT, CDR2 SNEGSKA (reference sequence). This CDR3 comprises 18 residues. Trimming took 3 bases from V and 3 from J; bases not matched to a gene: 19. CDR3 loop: CSARGPGTSGQEGYEQYF. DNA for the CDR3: TGCAGTGCTAGGGGACCGGGAACTAGCGGTCAGGAGGGCTACGAGCAGTACTTC.

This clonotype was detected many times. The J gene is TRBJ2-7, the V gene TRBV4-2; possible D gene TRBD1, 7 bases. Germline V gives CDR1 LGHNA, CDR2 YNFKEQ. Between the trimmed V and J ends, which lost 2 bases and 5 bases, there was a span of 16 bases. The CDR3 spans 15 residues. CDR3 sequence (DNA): TGTGCCAGCAGCCAATTAGCGGACAGGACCCACGAGCAGTACTTC. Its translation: CASSQLADRTHEQYF.

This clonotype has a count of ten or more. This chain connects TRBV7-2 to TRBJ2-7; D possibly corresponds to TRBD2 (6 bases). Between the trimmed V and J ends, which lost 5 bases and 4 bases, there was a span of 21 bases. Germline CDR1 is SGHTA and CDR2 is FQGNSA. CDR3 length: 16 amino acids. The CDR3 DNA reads TGTGCCAGCAGCCTAGGGCGGGAACAAGGGCCGTACGAGCAGTACTTC. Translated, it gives CASSLGREQGPYEQYF.

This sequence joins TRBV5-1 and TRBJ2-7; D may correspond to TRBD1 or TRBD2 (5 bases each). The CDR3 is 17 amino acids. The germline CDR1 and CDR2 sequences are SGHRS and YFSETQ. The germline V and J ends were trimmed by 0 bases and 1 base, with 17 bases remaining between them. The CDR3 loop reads CASSLGVWDRLSYEQYF. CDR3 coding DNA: TGCGCCAGCAGCTTGGGGGTTTGGGACCGCTTATCCTACGAGCAGTACTTC.

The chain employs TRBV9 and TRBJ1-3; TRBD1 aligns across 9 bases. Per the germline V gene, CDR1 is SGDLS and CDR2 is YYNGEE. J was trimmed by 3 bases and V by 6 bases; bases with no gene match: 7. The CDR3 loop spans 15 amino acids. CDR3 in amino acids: CASTMTGGLGNTIYF. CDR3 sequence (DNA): TGTGCCAGCACGATGACAGGGGGACTTGGAAACACCATATATTTT.

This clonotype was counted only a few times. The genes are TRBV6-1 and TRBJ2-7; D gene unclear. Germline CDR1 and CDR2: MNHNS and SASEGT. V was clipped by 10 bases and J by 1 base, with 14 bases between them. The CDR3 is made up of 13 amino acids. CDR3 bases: TGTGCCACCACCGTATCTGGGTCCTACGAGCAGTACTTC. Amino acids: CATTVSGSYEQYF.

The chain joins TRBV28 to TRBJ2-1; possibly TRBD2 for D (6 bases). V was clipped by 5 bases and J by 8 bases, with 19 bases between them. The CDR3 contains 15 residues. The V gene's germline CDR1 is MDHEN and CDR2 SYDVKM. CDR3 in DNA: TGTGCCAGCAGTCCCCCCGGGAGAGGTTTAGATGAGCAGTTCTTC. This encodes CASSPPGRGLDEQFF. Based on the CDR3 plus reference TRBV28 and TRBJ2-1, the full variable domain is DVKVTQSSRYLVKRTGEKVFLECVQDMDHENMFWYRQDPGLGLRLIYFSYDVKMKEKGDIPEGYSVSREKKERFSLILESASTNQTSMYLCASSPPGRGLDEQFFGPGTRLTVL.

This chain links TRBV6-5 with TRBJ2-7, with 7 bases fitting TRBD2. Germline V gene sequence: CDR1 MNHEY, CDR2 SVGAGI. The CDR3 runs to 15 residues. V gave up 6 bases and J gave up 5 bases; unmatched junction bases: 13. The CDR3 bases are TGTGCCAGCAGCTCCTCCCTGGGGGGGGGGGACGAGCAGTACTTC. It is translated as CASSSSLGGGDEQYF.

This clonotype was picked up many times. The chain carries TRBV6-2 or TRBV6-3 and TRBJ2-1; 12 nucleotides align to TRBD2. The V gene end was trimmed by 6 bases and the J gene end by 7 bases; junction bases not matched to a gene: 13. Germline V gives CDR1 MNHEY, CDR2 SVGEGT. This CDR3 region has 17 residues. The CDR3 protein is CASSPPRTSGRRNEQFF. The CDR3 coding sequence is TGTGCCAGCAGCCCCCCTAGAACTAGCGGGAGGAGGAATGAGCAGTTCTTC.

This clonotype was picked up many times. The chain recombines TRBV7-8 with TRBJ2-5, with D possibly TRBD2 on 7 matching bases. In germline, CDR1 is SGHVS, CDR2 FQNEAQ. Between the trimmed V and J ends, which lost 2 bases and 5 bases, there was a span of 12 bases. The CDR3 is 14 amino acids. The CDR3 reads CASSLRGAAETQYF. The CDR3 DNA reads TGTGCCAGCAGCTTACGGGGGGCAGCGGAGACCCAGTACTTC. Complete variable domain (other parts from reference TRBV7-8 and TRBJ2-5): GAGVSQSPRYKVAKRGQDVALRCDPISGHVSLFWYQQALGQGPEFLTYFQNEAQLDKSGLPSDRFFAERPEGSVSTLKIQRTQQEDSAVYLCASSLRGAAETQYFGPGTRLLVL.

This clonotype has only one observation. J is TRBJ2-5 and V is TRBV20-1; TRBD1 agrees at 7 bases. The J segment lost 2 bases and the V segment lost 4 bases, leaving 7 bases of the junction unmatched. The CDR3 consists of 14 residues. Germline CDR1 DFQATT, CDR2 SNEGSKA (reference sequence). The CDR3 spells CSATLPTGQETQYF. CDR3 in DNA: TGCAGTGCTACTCTACCGACAGGGCAAGAGACCCAGTACTTC.

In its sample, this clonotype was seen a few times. CDR3 in DNA: TGTGCCAGCAGCTCTATATTTAGCGGGCGCACAGATACGCAGTATTTT. Translation gives CASSSIFSGRTDTQYF. J is TRBJ2-3 and V is TRBV7-9, with 7 bases matching TRBD2. The CDR3 is 16 amino acids. V was clipped by 4 bases and J by 1 base; unmatched bases: 8. Per the germline V gene, CDR1 is SEHNR and CDR2 is FQNEAQ (reference sequence).

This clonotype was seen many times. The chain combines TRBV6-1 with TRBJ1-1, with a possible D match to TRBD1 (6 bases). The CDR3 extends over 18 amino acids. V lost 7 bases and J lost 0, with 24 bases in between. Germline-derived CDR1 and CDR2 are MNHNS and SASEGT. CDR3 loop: CASNDLGQGNRVNTEAFF. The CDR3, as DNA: TGTGCCAGCAACGACCTGGGCCAGGGGAACCGTGTGAACACTGAAGCTTTCTTT.

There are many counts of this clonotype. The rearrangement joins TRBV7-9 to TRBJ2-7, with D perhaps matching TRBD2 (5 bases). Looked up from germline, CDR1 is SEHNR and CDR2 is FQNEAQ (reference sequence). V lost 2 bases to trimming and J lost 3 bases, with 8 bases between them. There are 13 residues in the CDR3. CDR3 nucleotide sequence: TGTGCCAGCAGCTTACCGGCGGGCTACGAGCAGTACTTC. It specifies CASSLPAGYEQYF.

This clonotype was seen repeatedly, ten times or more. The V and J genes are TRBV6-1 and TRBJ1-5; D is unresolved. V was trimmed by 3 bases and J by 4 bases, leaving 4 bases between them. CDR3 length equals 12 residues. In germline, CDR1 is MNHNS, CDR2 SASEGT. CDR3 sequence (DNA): TGTGCCAGCAGTGACCCGAATCAGCCCCAGCATTTT. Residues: CASSDPNQPQHF.

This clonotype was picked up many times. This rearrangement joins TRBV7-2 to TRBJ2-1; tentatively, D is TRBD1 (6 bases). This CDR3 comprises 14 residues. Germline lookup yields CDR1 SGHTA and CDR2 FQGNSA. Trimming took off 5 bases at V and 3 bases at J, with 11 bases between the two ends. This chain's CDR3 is CASSRDRNYNEQFF. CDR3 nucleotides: TGTGCCAGCAGCCGCGACAGGAACTACAATGAGCAGTTCTTC.

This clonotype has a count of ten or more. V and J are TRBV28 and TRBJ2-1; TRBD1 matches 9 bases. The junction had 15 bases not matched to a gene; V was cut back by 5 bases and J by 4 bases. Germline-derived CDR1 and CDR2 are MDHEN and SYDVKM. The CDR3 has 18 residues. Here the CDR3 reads CASSPSSGTGWVYNEQFF. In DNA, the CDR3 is TGTGCCAGCAGTCCATCGTCCGGGACAGGGTGGGTGTACAATGAGCAGTTCTTC.

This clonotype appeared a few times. This CDR3 reads CASSTGLGGSLNEQFF. The CDR3 DNA reads TGTGCCAGCAGCACTGGACTAGGCGGGAGCCTCAATGAGCAGTTCTTC. V is TRBV5-6 and J is TRBJ2-1; 7 bases line up with TRBD2. CDR3 length equals 16 residues. Per germline, CDR1 SGHDT and CDR2 YYEEEE. V lost 4 bases to trimming and J lost 6 bases; unmatched junction nucleotides: 13.

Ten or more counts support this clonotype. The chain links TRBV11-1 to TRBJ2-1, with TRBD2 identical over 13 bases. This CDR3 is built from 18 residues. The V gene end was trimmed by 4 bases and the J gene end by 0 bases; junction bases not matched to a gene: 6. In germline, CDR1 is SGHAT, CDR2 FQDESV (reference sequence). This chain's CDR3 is CASSSSGTSGTSYNEQFF. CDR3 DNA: TGTGCCAGCAGCTCCTCCGGGACTAGCGGGACCTCCTACAATGAGCAGTTCTTC.

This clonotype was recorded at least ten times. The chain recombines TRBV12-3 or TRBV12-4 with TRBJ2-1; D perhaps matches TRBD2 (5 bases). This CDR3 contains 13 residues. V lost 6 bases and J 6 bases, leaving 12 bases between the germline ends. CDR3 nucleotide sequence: TGTGCCAGCAGCCTGGACTGGATCAATGAGCAGTTCTTC. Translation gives CASSLDWINEQFF.

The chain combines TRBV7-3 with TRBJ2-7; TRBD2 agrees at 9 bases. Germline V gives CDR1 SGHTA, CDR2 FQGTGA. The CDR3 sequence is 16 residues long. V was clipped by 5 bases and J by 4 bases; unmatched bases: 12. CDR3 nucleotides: TGTGCCAGCAGCCCAGGTGGTGCGGGAGGGGTATACGAGCAGTACTTC. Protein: CASSPGGAGGVYEQYF.

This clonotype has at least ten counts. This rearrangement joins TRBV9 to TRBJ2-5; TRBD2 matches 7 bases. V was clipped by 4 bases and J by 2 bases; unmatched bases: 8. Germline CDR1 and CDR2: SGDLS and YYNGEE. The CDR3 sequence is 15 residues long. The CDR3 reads CASSPGLVGQETQYF. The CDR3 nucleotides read TGTGCCAGCAGCCCTGGACTAGTAGGACAAGAGACCCAGTACTTC.

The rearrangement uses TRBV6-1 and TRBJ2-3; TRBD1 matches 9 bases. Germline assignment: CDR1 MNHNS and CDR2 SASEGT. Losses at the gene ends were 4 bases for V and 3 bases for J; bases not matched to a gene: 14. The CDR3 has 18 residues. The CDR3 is CASSVDRGWMLGTDTQYF. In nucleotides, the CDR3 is TGTGCCAGCAGTGTTGACAGGGGGTGGATGTTAGGGACAGATACGCAGTATTTT.

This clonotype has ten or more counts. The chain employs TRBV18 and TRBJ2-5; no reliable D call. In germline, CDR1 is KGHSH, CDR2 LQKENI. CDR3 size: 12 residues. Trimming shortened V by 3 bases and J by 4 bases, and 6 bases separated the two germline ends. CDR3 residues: CASSPGRETQYF. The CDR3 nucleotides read TGTGCCAGCTCACCTGGGCGAGAGACCCAGTACTTC.

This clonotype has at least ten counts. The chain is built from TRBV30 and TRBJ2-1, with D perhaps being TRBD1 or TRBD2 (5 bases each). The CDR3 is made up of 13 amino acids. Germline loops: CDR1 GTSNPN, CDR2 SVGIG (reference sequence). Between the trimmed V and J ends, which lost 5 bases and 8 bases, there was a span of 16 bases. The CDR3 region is CAWGGSGRDEQFF. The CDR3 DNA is TGTGCCTGGGGTGGGAGCGGCAGGGATGAGCAGTTCTTC.

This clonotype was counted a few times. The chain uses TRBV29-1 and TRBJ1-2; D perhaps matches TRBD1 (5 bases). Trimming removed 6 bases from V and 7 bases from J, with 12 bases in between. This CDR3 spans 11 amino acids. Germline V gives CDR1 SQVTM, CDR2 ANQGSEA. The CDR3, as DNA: TGCAGCGTGGGGAAGGGACGTGGCTACACCTTC. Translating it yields CSVGKGRGYTF.